A selection of T cell receptor beta chains follows, all from one sample in a study of T and B cells in COVID-19 patients. TCRdb independently ran MiXCR on the multiplex PCR reads; one entry per CDR3 protein. The sample yields thousands of distinct CDR3 sequences, approximately 22% seen once. Source material: blood. The receptor source for this set is a human donor who had recovered from COVID-19. CDR3s include the opening cysteine and the closing phenylalanine or tryptophan. D genes are given only for firm matches. The size entry is marked missing in some rows and otherwise reads once, few, many or a size class.

j_call clone_size d_call v_call cdr3_nt cdr3_aa
TRBJ1-2 many NA TRBV6-1 TGTGCCAGCAGTGAAGGGACCCATTGGAATGGCTACACCTTC CASSEGTHWNGYTF
TRBJ2-3 medium-sized TRBD2 TRBV7-9 TGTGCCAGCAGCTTCTTCGGGGGGACAGATACGCAGTATTTT CASSFFGGTDTQYF
TRBJ1-5 medium-sized NA TRBV19 TGTGCCAGTAGTATAGATCTATTCAGTTTACGACAGCCCCAGCATTTT CASSIDLFSLRQPQHF
TRBJ1-6 NA NA TRBV30 TGTGCCTGGACCGCCCAGCTCTATAATTCACCCCTCCACTTT CAWTAQLYNSPLHF
TRBJ1-3 NA NA TRBV21-1 TGTGCCAGCAGCAAAGTGCGGACGACCTCTGGAAACACCATATATTTT CASSKVRTTSGNTIYF
TRBJ2-7 NA NA TRBV11-1 TGTGCCAGCAGCTTAGCCCAGTACGAGCAGTACTTC CASSLAQYEQYF
TRBJ2-3 large TRBD2 TRBV29-1 TGCAGCGTTGAGGGACTAGCGGGGGAGAATACGCAGTATTTT CSVEGLAGENTQYF
TRBJ1-6 NA NA TRBV20-1 TGCAGTGCTAGAGATCAACGAGGCGACTCACCCCTCCACTTT CSARDQRGDSPLHF
TRBJ1-6 NA NA TRBV5-5 TGTGCCAGCAGCTTTCTCAGGGACCGCCATTCACCCCTCCACTTT CASSFLRDRHSPLHF
TRBJ2-3 NA NA TRBV5-1 TGCGCCAGCAGCTTGCCACAGGTAGATACGCAGTATTTT CASSLPQVDTQYF
TRBJ1-5 many NA TRBV6-5 TGTGCCAGCAGCCCCCAATCAGGGGTAGGACAGCCCCAGCATTTT CASSPQSGVGQPQHF
TRBJ2-7 few NA TRBV5-1 TGCGCCAGCAGCTTGTCTCCTAGCGGGACAGGGTACTACGAGCAGTACTTC CASSLSPSGTGYYEQYF
TRBJ2-3 NA NA TRBV5-1 TGCGCCAGCACCCTCCGTGGGCAAGGGGGCACAGATACGCAGTATTTT CASTLRGQGGTDTQYF
TRBJ2-3 medium-sized NA TRBV5-6 TGTGCCAGCAGCTTAGGGGAGGATACGCAGTATTTT CASSLGEDTQYF
TRBJ2-1 NA TRBD2 TRBV6-4 TGTGCCAGCAGTGAGGGCGGGGGGGCCAATGAGCAGTTCTTC CASSEGGGANEQFF
TRBJ2-2 NA TRBD2 TRBV19 TGTGCCAGTAGTCCTCGGACTAGCGGGAGGCGCGACACCGGGGAGCTGTTTTTT CASSPRTSGRRDTGELFF
TRBJ2-5 few NA TRBV5-1 TGCGCCAGCAGCAAGGACGGAAACCAAGAGACCCAGTACTTC CASSKDGNQETQYF
TRBJ2-7 NA NA TRBV4-2 TGTGCCAGCAGCCAGGGATACGCCTACGAGCAGTACTTC CASSQGYAYEQYF
TRBJ2-5 NA TRBD2 TRBV6-5 TGTGCCAGCAGTTCCCTGACTAGCGGGGGGGATTGGGTAGAGACCCAGTACTTC CASSSLTSGGDWVETQYF
TRBJ2-6 medium-sized NA TRBV6-4 TGTGCCAGCAGTGACTCGTTTGGGGCCAACGTCCTGACTTTC CASSDSFGANVLTF
TRBJ2-5 NA TRBD2 TRBV2 TGTGCCAGCAGTGAAGTGGTTAGCGGGGGCACCCAAGAGACCCAGTACTTC CASSEVVSGGTQETQYF
TRBJ2-3 medium-sized TRBD2 TRBV6-6 TGTGCCAGCAGTATGCCTAGCGGGGGGCCAGATACGCAGTATTTT CASSMPSGGPDTQYF
TRBJ2-1 few NA TRBV7-9 TGTGCCAGCAGCCCTGGCCAGGGGGGTATCAATGAGCAGTTCTTC CASSPGQGGINEQFF
TRBJ2-1 NA TRBD1 TRBV19 TGTGCCAGTAGTATGACAGGGGGCTACAATGAGCAGTTCTTC CASSMTGGYNEQFF
TRBJ2-2 medium-sized TRBD1 TRBV13 TGTGCCAGTGGACAGGGGCTAAACACCGGGGAGCTGTTTTTT CASGQGLNTGELFF
TRBJ2-7 few TRBD1 TRBV7-9 TGTGCCAGCAGCCTACAGGGGGCCTACGAGCAGTACTTC CASSLQGAYEQYF
TRBJ2-3 medium-sized NA TRBV27 TGTGCCAGCAGTTTTTGGGGCACAGATACGCAGTATTTT CASSFWGTDTQYF
TRBJ1-2 many NA TRBV6-5 TGTGCCAGCAGAAGGTCCGTGGGAAGCTACACCTTC CASRRSVGSYTF
TRBJ2-3 few TRBD2 TRBV7-2 TGTGCCAGCAGCTTGCGGGGGAGCACAGATACGCAGTATTTT CASSLRGSTDTQYF
TRBJ1-1 medium-sized NA TRBV7-9 TGTGCCAGCAGCTTAGTGTCGGCAGGTCCTCTGAACACTGAAGCTTTCTTT CASSLVSAGPLNTEAFF
TRBJ2-5 NA NA TRBV7-9 TGTGCCAGCAGCTTGGGGAGCCTCCAAGAGGCCCAGTACTTC CASSLGSLQEAQYF
TRBJ2-5 NA NA TRBV11-2 TGTGCCAGCAGCTTAGGCGCACAAGAGACCCAGTACTTC CASSLGAQETQYF
TRBJ2-7 many NA TRBV5-4 TGTGCCAGCAGCTCGGACAGTTTGGACGAGCAGTACTTC CASSSDSLDEQYF
TRBJ1-1 few NA TRBV10-3 TGTGCCATCAGTGGGGAGGAGAGGGGGGCATGGGACACTGAAGCTTTCTTT CAISGEERGAWDTEAFF
TRBJ1-5 few TRBD1 TRBV7-2 TGTGCCAGCAGCCTAATAGGGGGCTGGGGCAATCAGCCCCAGCATTTT CASSLIGGWGNQPQHF